What follows describes a single T cell receptor beta chain. This sample stems from a study of patients and donors after allogeneic stem cell transplantation. Germline V gene sequence: CDR1 SEHNR, CDR2 FQNEAQ (reference sequence). V lost 8 bases and J 12 bases, leaving 7 bases between the germline ends. The CDR3 is 8 amino acids. TCRdb independently ran MiXCR on the RT-PCR reads; one entry per CDR3 protein. The table lists about 960,000 distinct CDR3 sequences, roughly 17% of them singletons. This chain uses TRBV7-9 with TRBJ1-2; tentative D call: TRBD1 (6 bases). The TCR was taken from a human donor who was either an allogeneic HSCT recipient or a stem cell or donor lymphocyte infusion donor (not recorded which). It is not recorded whose cells these are; they may come from a transplant donor. Sequenced input: blood, either unsorted or a sorted T cell fraction (not recorded which). Written as DNA, the CDR3 is TGTGCCAGCCCAGGGGACACCTTC. Protein product: CASPGDTF.